This T cell receptor (beta chain) was obtained from a study of graft-versus-host responses after intestinal transplantation. Study-wide background: As for transplant type, recipients had multivisceral, liver-intestinal, or isolated intestinal grafts. Each recipient received anti-thymocyte globulin induction, then tacrolimus and steroids for about 3 years. Study-level points and caveats: Recipient marrow contained GvH clones, some of which appeared first in ileum or blood.

Remarks on this clone: Antigen specificity is unknown.

Trimming cost V 2 bases and J 0 bases, with 5 bases left between them. Germline V gives CDR1 MNHEY, CDR2 SVGAGI. This CDR3 is built from 14 residues. The protocol was immunoSEQ multiplex PCR, while the TCRdb copy is restricted to in-frame clones and leaves out a portion. The data show roughly 120,000 clones, 90% seen once. V is TRBV6-5 and J is TRBJ2-1; a weak D match, TRBD2 (5 bases). This clonotype was sampled from a human donor who received an intestinal transplant. The sequencing used unstimulated CD4+ T cells sorted from spleen or lymph node cells, collected before intestinal transplant. In nucleotides, the CDR3 is TGTGCCAGCAGTTACCGGGACTCCTACAATGAGCAGTTCTTC. This translates into CASSYRDSYNEQFF.